This T cell receptor beta chain originates from a study of Tregs in tolerant kidney transplant recipients. About the study: Sorting of CD4+CD25+CD127- cells followed approximately three-day belatacept mixed lymphocyte reactions, sometimes with roughly 5-day graft donor restimulation. Antibodies separated recipient from donor cells. The study, taken as a whole, reports: No direct test of biological reproducibility was done here.

The V and J ends lost 4 bases and 3 bases, in that order; junction bases with no gene match: 10. The CDR3 covers 16 residues. Per germline, CDR1 MNHNS and CDR2 SASEGT. The assay was immunoSEQ multiplex PCR, and TCRdb's table has in-frame clones only and misses some. The table lists approximately 41,000 clones, about 95% of them singletons. A word on this clone: Antigen specificity is unknown.

Sequencing was done on a sample of Tregs from blood cultured with allogeneic cells. This rearrangement joins TRBV6-1 to TRBJ2-7, with TRBD2 identical over 9 bases. This TCR came from a human donor in good health. The CDR3 nucleotides read TGTGCCAGCAGTGGACTAGCGGTTAACGGGCGCTACGAGCAGTACTTC. Translated: CASSGLAVNGRYEQYF.